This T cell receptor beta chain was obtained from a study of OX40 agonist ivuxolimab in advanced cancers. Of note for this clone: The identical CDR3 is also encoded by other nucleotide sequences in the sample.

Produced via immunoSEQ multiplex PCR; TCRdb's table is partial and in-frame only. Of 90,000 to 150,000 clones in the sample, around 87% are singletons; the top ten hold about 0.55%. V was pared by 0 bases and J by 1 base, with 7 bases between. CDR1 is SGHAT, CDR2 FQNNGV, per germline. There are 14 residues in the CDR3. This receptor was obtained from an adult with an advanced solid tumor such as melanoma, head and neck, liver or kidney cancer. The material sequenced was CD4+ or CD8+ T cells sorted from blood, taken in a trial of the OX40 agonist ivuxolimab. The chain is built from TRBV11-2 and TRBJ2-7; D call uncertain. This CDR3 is CASSLDSISYEQYF. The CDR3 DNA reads TGTGCCAGCAGCTTAGATTCGATTTCCTACGAGCAGTACTTC.